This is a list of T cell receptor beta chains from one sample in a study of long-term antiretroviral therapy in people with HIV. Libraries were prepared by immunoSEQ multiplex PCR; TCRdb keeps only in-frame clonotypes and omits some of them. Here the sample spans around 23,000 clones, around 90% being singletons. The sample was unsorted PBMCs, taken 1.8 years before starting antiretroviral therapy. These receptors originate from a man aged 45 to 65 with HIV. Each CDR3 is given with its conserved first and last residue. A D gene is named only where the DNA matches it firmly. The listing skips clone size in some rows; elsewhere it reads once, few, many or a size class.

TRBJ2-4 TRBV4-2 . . TGTGCCAGCAGCCAAGATCAGGGGAGGGCCAAAAATATTCAGTACTTC CASSQDQGRAKNIQYF
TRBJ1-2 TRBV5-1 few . TGCGCCAGCAGCTTGACGGTGTTGGATGGCTACACCTTC CASSLTVLDGYTF
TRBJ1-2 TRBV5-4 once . TGTGCCAGCAGCTCGAAGCCCGTGAGTGGCTACACCTTC CASSSKPVSGYTF
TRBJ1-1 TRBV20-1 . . TGCAGTGCTAGTTTGCTATGGGGGGCTTTCTTT CSASLLWGAFF
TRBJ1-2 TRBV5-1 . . TGCGCCAGCAGCTTGGTGGCAGGGGATGACTATGGCTACACCTTC CASSLVAGDDYGYTF
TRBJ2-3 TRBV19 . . TGTGCCAGTAGTAACTACAGGGCAGATACGCAGTATTTT CASSNYRADTQYF
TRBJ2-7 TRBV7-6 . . TGTGCCAGCAGCTTAAGGGACATCTTCTACGAGCAGTACTTC CASSLRDIFYEQYF
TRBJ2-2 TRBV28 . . TGTGCCAGCAGTGTAGGGGGAGGGGAGCTGTTTTTT CASSVGGGELFF
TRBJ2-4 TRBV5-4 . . TGTGCCAGCAGCCTGCCAGGGATAGACATTCAGTACTTC CASSLPGIDIQYF
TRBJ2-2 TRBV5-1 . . TGCGCCAGCAGCTCACAGGGACAGAACACCGGGGAGCTGTTTTTT CASSSQGQNTGELFF
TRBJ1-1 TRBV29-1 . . TGCAGCTCAAGTTCGGGCACTGAAGCTTTCTTT CSSSSGTEAFF
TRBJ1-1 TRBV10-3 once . TGTGCCGTGAGGGAATCGGTCACTGAAGCTTTCTTT CAVRESVTEAFF
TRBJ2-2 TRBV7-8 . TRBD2 TGTGCCAGCAGCTTAGGAAGACTAGCGGGGGGTACCACCGGGGAGCTGTTTTTT CASSLGRLAGGTTGELFF
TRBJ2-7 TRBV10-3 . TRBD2 TGTGCCATCAGTGAGTTTGGGGCGGCTAGCGGGATTTACGAGCAGTACTTC CAISEFGAASGIYEQYF
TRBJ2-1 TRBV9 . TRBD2 TGTGCCAGCAGCGGCGGGGGAGGGGCTACCTACAATGAGCAGTTCTTC CASSGGGGATYNEQFF
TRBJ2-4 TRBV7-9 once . TGTGCCAGCAGCCCCAGCCGCTCATCGATCGGAAACATTCAGTACTTC CASSPSRSSIGNIQYF
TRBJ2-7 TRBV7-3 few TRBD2 TGTGCCAGCAGCACGGGACTAGCCCAGGGGGAGCAGTACTTC CASSTGLAQGEQYF
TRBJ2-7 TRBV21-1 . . TGTGCCAGCAGCTTTCACGGCGGCGGGGTATCCTACGAGCAGTACTTC CASSFHGGGVSYEQYF
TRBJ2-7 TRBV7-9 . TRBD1 TGTGCCAGCAGACAGACAGGGGGGACCTACGAGCAGTACTTC CASRQTGGTYEQYF
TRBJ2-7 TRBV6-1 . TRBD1 TGTGCCAGCAGGCCCGGGACAGGGAGGTCCTACGAGCAGTACTTC CASRPGTGRSYEQYF
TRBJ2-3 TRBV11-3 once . TGTGCCAGCAGCTTAGGAGCAGCGAAGACAGATACGCAGTATTTT CASSLGAAKTDTQYF
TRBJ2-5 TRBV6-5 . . TGTGCCAGCAGACCGACAGGTGCCCAAGAGACCCAGTACTTC CASRPTGAQETQYF
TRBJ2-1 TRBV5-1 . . TGCGCCAGCAGCTTGGCTCGGAATGAGCAGTTCTTC CASSLARNEQFF
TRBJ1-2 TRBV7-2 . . TGTGCCAGCAGCTTAGGGCCGACAGTTAACTATGGCTACACCTTC CASSLGPTVNYGYTF
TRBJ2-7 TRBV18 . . TGTGCCAGCTCACCCTACCGGGACACGACCTACGAGCAGTACTTC CASSPYRDTTYEQYF
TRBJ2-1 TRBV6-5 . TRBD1 TGTGCCAGCAGTTACTCGAACCAGGGGGCCTACAATGAGCAGTTCTTC CASSYSNQGAYNEQFF
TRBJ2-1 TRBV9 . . TGTGCCAGCAGCGCCTCGGGTCGGCAGTTCTTC CASSASGRQFF
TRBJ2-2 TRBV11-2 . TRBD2 TGTGCCAGCAGCTTAGGGGACGCTAGCGGGAGTACCGGGGAGCTGTTTTTT CASSLGDASGSTGELFF
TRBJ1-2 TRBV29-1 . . TGCAGCGTTGCTCGGGCTCTTGGCTATGGCTACACCTTC CSVARALGYGYTF
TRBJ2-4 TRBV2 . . TGTGCCAGCAGCGACCGACTACCTCAGTACTTC CASSDRLPQYF
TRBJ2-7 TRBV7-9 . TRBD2 TGTGCCAGCAGCTTAGCGTTGCGGGAGTTGGGGGAGCAGTACTTC CASSLALRELGEQYF
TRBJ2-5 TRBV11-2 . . TGTGCCAGCAGCCCCCGAGGCGTCCTGGCCCGTCAAGAGACCCAGTACTTC CASSPRGVLARQETQYF
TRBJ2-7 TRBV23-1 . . TGCGCCAGCAGTCCCCGCGGACAGCCACACGACATCTACGAGCAGTACTTC CASSPRGQPHDIYEQYF
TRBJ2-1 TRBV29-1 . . TGCAGCGTTGAAGTGAGGCTTAATGAGCAGTTCTTC CSVEVRLNEQFF
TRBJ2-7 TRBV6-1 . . TGTGCCAGCAGTGAAGTAGGGGCAGACTACGAGCAGTACTTC CASSEVGADYEQYF
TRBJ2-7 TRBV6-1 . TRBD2 TGTGCCAGCAGTGAAGCTTCGGGGGGGGCCTACGAGCAGTACTTC CASSEASGGAYEQYF
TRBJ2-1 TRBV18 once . TGTGCCAGCTCACCACAACGGATAGACAATGAGCAGTTCTTC CASSPQRIDNEQFF
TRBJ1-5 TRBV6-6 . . TGTGCCAGCAGTTCAGGGGTTTTCAATCAGCCCCAGCATTTT CASSSGVFNQPQHF
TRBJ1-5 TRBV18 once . TGTGCCAGCTCACACATGGACCAAAATCAGCCCCAGCATTTT CASSHMDQNQPQHF
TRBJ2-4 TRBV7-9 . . TGTGCCAGCAGCTCACAGGGACAAGGGGACATTCAGTACTTC CASSSQGQGDIQYF
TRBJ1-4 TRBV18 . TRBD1 TGTGCCAGCTCACCCACGATGGGACAGGGAAAAAAACTGTTTTTT CASSPTMGQGKKLFF
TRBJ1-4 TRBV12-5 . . TGTGCTAGTGGTTTGGGACAGCCAAATGAAAAACTGTTTTTT CASGLGQPNEKLFF
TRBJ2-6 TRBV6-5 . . TGTGCCAGCAGTTACGTGGGGTCCAATTACGTCCTGACTTTC CASSYVGSNYVLTF
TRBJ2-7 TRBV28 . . TGTGCCAGCAGTTTCCCTAAAACAGACCTTCCCTCCGAGCAGTACTTC CASSFPKTDLPSEQYF
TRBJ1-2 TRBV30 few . TGTGCCTGGAGTCCCATTAACTATGGCTACACCTTC CAWSPINYGYTF
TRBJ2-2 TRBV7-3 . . TGTGCCAGCAGCTCCGGGACCAGCCTCGGGGAGCTGTTTTTT CASSSGTSLGELFF
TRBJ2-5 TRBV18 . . TGTGCCAGCTCACCGGCGGGCCCGTCGGAGACCCAGTACTTC CASSPAGPSETQYF
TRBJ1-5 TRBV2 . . TGTGCCAGCAGGGAGTTAAATAGCAATCAGCCCCAGCATTTT CASRELNSNQPQHF
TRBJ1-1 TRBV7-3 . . TGTGCCAGCAGCCCAAGGGACGGAAACACTGAAGCTTTCTTT CASSPRDGNTEAFF
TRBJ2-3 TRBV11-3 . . TGTGCCAGCTCTCAGGGGAGCGGCACAGATACGCAGTATTTT CASSQGSGTDTQYF
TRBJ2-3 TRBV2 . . TGTGCCAGCAGTGGACTAGTGGTCGCAGATACGCAGTATTTT CASSGLVVADTQYF
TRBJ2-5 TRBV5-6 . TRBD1 TGTGCCAGCAGCTCTCGGGACAGTTTCGTGACCCAGTACTTC CASSSRDSFVTQYF
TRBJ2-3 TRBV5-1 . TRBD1 TGCGCCAGCAGCAACGGACAGGTTGGAACAGATACGCAGTATTTT CASSNGQVGTDTQYF